A single sample is the source of the 10 T cell receptor beta chains below, sequenced in a study of monozygotic twins with inflammatory bowel disease (dated by TCRdb to about 2019). Receptors were amplified or captured by 5' RACE. This sample was sequenced with an Illumina HiSeq 2500. The reads went through TCRdb reprocessing, and each CDR3 protein sequence gets one entry with no DNA. The record for this sample contains roughly 160,000 distinct CDR3 sequences. The ten largest clones take up 2.4% of the sample. Material: blood. All receptors derive from a human donor with ulcerative colitis or Crohn's disease, or a healthy co-twin of an affected twin (not recorded which).

The chain is built from TRBV5-5 and TRBJ1-2; the D call from TCRdb, TRBD1, cannot be confirmed without DNA. The CDR3 length is 16 residues. Germline V gene lookup returns CDR1 SGHKS and CDR2 YYEKEE (reference sequence). CDR3 amino acids: CASSLAGTGSNYGYTF. Based on the CDR3 plus reference TRBV5-5 and TRBJ1-2, the full variable domain is DAGVTQSPTHLIKTRGQQVTLRCSPISGHKSVSWYQQVLGQGPQFIFQYYEKEERGRGNFPDRFSARQFPNYSSELNVNALLLGDSALYLCASSLAGTGSNYGYTFGSGTRLTVV.

The chain combines TRBV5-1 with TRBJ2-5; the D call from TCRdb, TRBD1, cannot be confirmed without DNA. In germline, CDR1 is SGHRS, CDR2 YFSETQ. This CDR3 is built from 15 residues. CDR3 residues: CASKKQGESQETQYF.

The rearrangement uses TRBV7-2 and TRBJ1-1. The CDR3 contains 14 residues. Germline-derived CDR1 and CDR2 are SGHTA and FQGNSA. The CDR3 loop is CASSLVGISTEAFF.

The CDR3 sequence: CASSETGTQIGQFF. This chain uses TRBV6-1 with TRBJ2-1; TCRdb lists TRBD1, though no DNA is available to test this call. This CDR3 has 14 residues. Germline V gene sequence: CDR1 MNHNS, CDR2 SASEGT.

The chain employs TRBV6-5 and TRBJ1-2; TCRdb proposes TRBD1, but this gene call is untestable without DNA. The germline CDR1 and CDR2 sequences are MNHEY and SVGAGI. The CDR3 totals 17 residues. The CDR3 loop is CASSYTPDRTTNYGYTF.

The chain joins TRBV5-1 to TRBJ1-1; absent DNA, TCRdb's TRBD1 call cannot be checked. From germline, CDR1 is SGHRS and CDR2 YFSETQ. The CDR3 is made up of 15 amino acids. CDR3 amino acids: CASSLGDRQNTEAFF.

CDR3 in amino acids: CASSPREGRYEQYF. The chain uses TRBV6-2 or TRBV6-3 and TRBJ2-7; TCRdb calls TRBD2, which cannot be checked without DNA. The germline CDR1 and CDR2 sequences are MNHEY and SVGEGT. CDR3 length equals 14 residues.

V gene TRBV20-1 combines with J gene TRBJ2-6; TCRdb's D call, TRBD2, is unchecked because there is no DNA. This CDR3 comprises 13 residues. From germline, CDR1 is DFQATT and CDR2 SNEGSKA (reference sequence). Here the CDR3 reads CATRRAGANVLTF.

The chain employs TRBV18 and TRBJ2-3; as DNA is missing, the TRBD1 call by TCRdb cannot be tested. The germline V gene encodes CDR1 KGHSH and CDR2 LQKENI. The CDR3 is 16 residues long. The CDR3 spells CASSPYRDRGRATQYF.

The CDR3 sequence is CASSSGTNHEQYF. The J gene is TRBJ2-7, the V gene TRBV5-4; the TRBD2 assignment by TCRdb is unverifiable without DNA. The CDR3 has 13 amino acids. CDR1 is SGHNT, CDR2 YYREEE, per germline (reference sequence).